This entry is about one TCR beta chain. Its antigen remains undetermined. No much larger clone exists at a distance of one base, and base qualities are not known. The CDR3 runs 15 residues from the cysteine to the phenylalanine. Only the CDR3 DNA is retained, 45 bases long and in frame from the first base. Trimming accounts for 1 base at V and 7 bases at J, while the number of junction bases matched to no gene is 7. Reading the germline V gene (reference sequence) gives CDR1 LNHDA and CDR2 SQIVND. The data originate from a study of cytomegalovirus exposure and HLA in healthy donors (TCRdb year 2017). As for the study more broadly: According to an earlier analysis of a few hundred of the donors, roughly 180 million T cells yielded roughly 100 million unique TCR beta sequences and 276 Gb of sequence data. Every repertoire in the discovery cohort had been generated on one and the same sequencing platform. Genome-wide SNP genotypes for about three fifths of the 666 donors were used in a later genetic analysis, which treated that subset as a discovery cohort. Among about 400 genotyped donors of the cohort, an average of around 250,000 unique TCR beta nucleotide sequences was sequenced per donor, of which 15% to 20% were non-productive. To predict cytomegalovirus infection status, the study brought together high-throughput TCR immunosequencing, statistical association of individual TCRs with disease status, and machine learning. The study was designed to test whether signatures of past pathogen exposure could be identified by cataloging public T cell receptors. In a later analysis, previously published TCR beta repertoires from more than 500 donors were re-analyzed and high-resolution HLA genotyping was added so that TCR occurrence patterns could be studied. Besides the first cohort of approximately 670 subjects, a separate validation cohort made up of over a hundred different subjects was used. Donor age, sex, ethnicity and CMV serostatus were compiled alongside the repertoire data. An earlier analysis of approximately 630 of the donors applied high-throughput TCR beta sequencing to assess whether each TCR beta V gene segment acted as functional or pseudogenic. The study profiled the T cell repertoires of hundreds of subjects by immunosequencing and related them to cytomegalovirus serostatus. Roughly 5 DR-DQ haplotypes were treated as single units for association and clustering because of strong linkage in the cohort. In the later analysis, no new phenotypic data were used to find candidate immune exposures; instead, reliance was placed on TCR beta sequences and their occurrence across donors. An early release that covered some 640 HLA-typed donors contained approximately 300 gigabases of sequencing data and 75 million to 100 million unique TCR sequences. Typing coverage differed by locus: A, B, C, DRB1 and DQB1 were typed in roughly 620-630 donors, DQA1 in approximately 520, DPA1 in 600 to 610, and DPB1 in 400 to 490. Class I and class II HLA loci were covered by the typing at four-digit resolution. The genetic ancestry cluster associated with self-reported Caucasian donors included about 84% of the 300 to 400 genotyped donors.

The method behind the library was the immunoSEQ multiplex PCR assay. For the multiplex PCR, a mixture combining 60 forward primers for TCR Vbeta segments and 13 reverse primers for TCR Jbeta segments was used. Amplification of the CDR3 region of rearranged TCR beta genes was performed with a multiplex PCR assay on genomic DNA. The amplified TCR beta libraries were sequenced on the Illumina HiSeq System as 87-base-pair reads. The study's processing was this. Across the 600 to 700 repertoires, a later analysis counted tens of millions of unique TCR beta chains, some 11 million of which were shared by at least two donors. To remove PCR and sequencing errors, raw reads were error-corrected and collapsed into unique sequences using a nearest-neighbor algorithm that merged closely related sequences. CDR3 sequences were aligned to IMGT reference sequences to assign V, D and J gene segments. For a sequence to be retained, a match of at least six nucleotides to both a V gene segment and a J gene segment was required. Rearrangements were classified as productive when the CDR3 lacked stop codons and remained in frame with V and J, and all other rearrangements were classified as non-productive. Following IMGT convention, CDR3 was defined as the stretch from the second conserved V-encoded cysteine up to the conserved J-encoded phenylalanine. The earlier analysis of 500 to 600 of the donors excluded sequences that lacked an unambiguous match to a single V gene segment. In an earlier analysis of several hundred of the donors, V segments were called functional above 56.7% productive rearrangements and were called segregating when the between-donor standard deviation exceeded 5%. To diagnose cytomegalovirus status from the catalog of TCR beta chain sequences, a statistical classification framework was built. In a later analysis, V and J genes were assigned by comparing TCR nucleotide sequences against IMGT/GENE-DB human TR gene sequences. In a later analysis, CDR3 sequences and most-parsimonious VDJ recombination scenarios were assigned using the TCRdist pipeline. In a later analysis, each TCR beta chain was defined by its CDR3 amino acid sequence together with its V-gene family, and reads lacking a unique V-gene family were excluded. A later analysis removed 592 highly shared, low-generation-probability nucleotide sequences to deal with suspected cross-contamination and a sequencing artifact. In a later analysis, a clonal expansion index was calculated for each public chain from normalized within-repertoire ranks of inferred template counts. Generation probabilities in a later analysis came from a VDJ recombination model fitted to out-of-frame rearrangements, and those results were checked against IGoR. Hypergeometric tests were used in a later analysis to score TCR-TCR, TCR-HLA and TCR-CMV co-occurrence, with a repertoire-size bias correction applied to the TCR pairs. To estimate false discovery rates, a later analysis permuted the HLA or CMV assignments 20 times. In a later analysis, co-occurring TCRs were grouped with DBSCAN, and TCRdist sequence similarity was added when clustering was performed within HLA-allele-positive subsets. For co-occurrence clustering, repertoires with fewer than 30,000 or more than 120,000 public chains were excluded, along with roughly five repertoires with anomalous nucleotide sharing. Entries here come from immuneACCESS through TCRdb and include only in-frame sequences with V and J called. Some clones fail to appear in such tables; in the studies checked, an unresolved V gene covers under half of the shortfall, and the cause of the remainder is unknown. The D gene and trimming were derived from the DNA, and the V and J assignments and clone size from that table. The sample includes about 120,000 clones, with about 80% observed a single time. The biggest ten clones account for 8.8% of the sample.

The cohort consisted of 666 healthy bone marrow donors. At the time of sampling, all cohort members were nominally healthy, though unrecorded immune exposures were likely present. The donor tested CMV seropositive, placing the donor among the roughly 300 seropositive members of the cohort. Each donor provided a peripheral blood sample, and peripheral blood mononuclear cells were used for TCR beta sequencing. Genomic DNA extraction from the blood cell samples was performed with the Qiagen DNeasy Blood Extraction Kit. Here is what the overall study found, with its caveats: Because HLA typing was unavailable for some donors at each locus, only the typed subset was used in association tests. Compared with the approximately 700-donor mean, donors in an Asian-associated ancestry cluster had fewer N-insertions in productive TCRs, according to a later genetic analysis. The 87-base-pair reads could not distinguish some IMGT-functional V segments, including TRBV6-2 and TRBV6-3, so those segments were excluded. This cohort had only TCR beta chains sequenced, and the lack of alpha or paired-chain data limited which features could be detected. In vitro tests confirmed that a few of the cytomegalovirus-associated TCR beta chains recognize cytomegalovirus antigens. When HLA alleles, especially DR and DQ, strongly co-occurred, attributing TCR associations to individual alleles was difficult. According to a later analysis, most CMV-associated TCR beta chains appeared to be HLA-restricted, and the HLA associations seemed to be driven largely by CMV exposure. The study listed over 150 TCR beta chains as associated with cytomegalovirus. A further reported finding was that TCR beta sequences accurately predicted the HLA-A and HLA-B alleles for most subjects in the first cohort. In a later analysis, more than 15,000 TCR beta sequences were associated with specific HLA alleles at a false discovery rate of 0.05. In a later analysis, HLA-associated TCR beta chains were found to be more clonally expanded and to have lower generation probabilities than equally common non-associated chains. An association between a missense DCLRE1C variant and V-gene and J-gene trimming of TCR beta chains was found in a later genetic analysis and replicated in an independent cohort. For the cohort, immune exposure information was limited to CMV serostatus. The authors suggested that the approach could potentially be generalized to other disease states and immunological phenotypes. Presence/absence analyses assumed roughly uniform sequencing depth across donors, an assumption that may not hold. The sequencing pipeline was judged likely to have produced a cluster of highly shared sequence variants as a technical artifact. A later analysis found that TCR association rates varied across HLA loci, with DRB1 alleles showing the most associated TCRs and HLA-C alleles the fewest. The classifier was reported to diagnose cytomegalovirus status with high specificity and sensitivity in both the original and validation cohorts. Most TCR sequences were observed very rarely across donors, whereas some public TCRs were present in many individuals. According to a later analysis, parvovirus B19, influenza, CMV and Epstein-Barr virus appeared linked to several top co-occurrence clusters. Correlated functional status among segregating V segments might be attributable to linkage disequilibrium, but an unknown experimental factor could not be ruled out. Broadly in line with IMGT annotations, most TCR beta V segments showed up in productive rearrangements about 87% or about 30% of the time in an earlier analysis of a few hundred of the donors. Some 15 rarely observed V segments, including chromosome 9 orphons, were excluded from the earlier analysis of approximately 500 of the donors because counts were too low.

This clonotype was obtained from a female donor in good health and CMV-seropositive. This sequence uses TRBV19 and TRBJ1-5; 7 bases in between match TRBD1. Sequencing was performed on PBMCs. The DNA sequence is given as TGTGCCAGTAGTATAGGGCAGGGGGGTAACCAGCCCCAGCATTTT. Its coded protein is CASSIGQGGNQPQHF.